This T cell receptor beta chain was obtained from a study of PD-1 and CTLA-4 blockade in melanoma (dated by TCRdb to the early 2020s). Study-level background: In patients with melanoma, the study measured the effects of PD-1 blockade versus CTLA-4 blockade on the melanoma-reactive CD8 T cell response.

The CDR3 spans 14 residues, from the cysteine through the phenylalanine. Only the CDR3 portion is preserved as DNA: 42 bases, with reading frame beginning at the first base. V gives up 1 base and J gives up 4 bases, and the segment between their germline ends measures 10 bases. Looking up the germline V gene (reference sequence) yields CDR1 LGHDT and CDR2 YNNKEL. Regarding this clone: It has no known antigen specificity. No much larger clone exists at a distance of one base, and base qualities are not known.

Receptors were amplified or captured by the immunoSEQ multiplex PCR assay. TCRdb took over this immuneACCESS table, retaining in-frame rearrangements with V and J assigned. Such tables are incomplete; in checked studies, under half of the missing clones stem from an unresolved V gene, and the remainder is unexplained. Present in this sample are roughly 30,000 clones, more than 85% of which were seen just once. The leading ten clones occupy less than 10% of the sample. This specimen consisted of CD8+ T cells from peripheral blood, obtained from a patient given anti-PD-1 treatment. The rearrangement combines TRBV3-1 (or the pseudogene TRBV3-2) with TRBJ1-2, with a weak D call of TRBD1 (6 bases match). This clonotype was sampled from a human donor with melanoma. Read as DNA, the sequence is TGTGCCAGCAGCCAAGTCCAGGGGCCCTATGGCTACACCTTC. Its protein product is CASSQVQGPYGYTF.